These 4 T cell receptor beta chains originate from one sample sequenced in a study of T cells in Graves' hyperthyroidism and ophthalmopathy. Researchers amplified the TCR beta CDR3 regions from RNA transcripts. Using the HTBI primer set, a first-round RT-PCR was run on the TCR CDR3. TCRdb analysed the multiplex PCR reads with MiXCR anew, one entry per CDR3 protein. The sample has more than 300,000 distinct CDR3 sequences; about 15% are singletons. Specimen: blood. Source of these receptors: a young woman with Graves' hyperthyroidism.

In this sample, this clonotype turned up many times. The V and J genes are TRBV7-9 and TRBJ1-4; 7 bases are shared with TRBD1. Germline loops: CDR1 SEHNR, CDR2 FQNEAQ (reference sequence). The J segment lost 3 bases and the V segment lost 5 bases, leaving 9 bases of the junction unmatched. The CDR3 covers 16 residues. The CDR3 region has the DNA TGTGCCAGCAGCCCACTCCCGGGACAGCCTAATGAAAAACTGTTTTTT. Its translation: CASSPLPGQPNEKLFF.

This clonotype was counted a few times. A single base separates this from a much larger clone, so it may be a read error. V gene TRBV27 combines with J gene TRBJ2-1; 9 bases agree with TRBD2. The V gene end was trimmed by 7 bases and the J gene end by 6 bases; junction bases not matched to a gene: 10. Germline CDR1 and CDR2: MNHEY and SMNVEV (reference sequence). The CDR3 runs 15 residues. CDR3 bases: TGTGCCAGCAATTTGTCTGCGGGAGGGGGCAATGAGCAGTTCTTC. Its translation: CASNLSAGGGNEQFF.

V is TRBV18 and J is TRBJ2-3, with a tentative D call TRBD1 (5 bases). The V gene lost 0 bases and the J gene lost 2 bases, with 15 bases spanning the gap. Germline CDR1 KGHSH, CDR2 LQKENI. The CDR3 spans 17 residues. The CDR3 protein is CASSPPGIGAITDTQYF. The CDR3 nucleotides read TGTGCCAGCTCACCACCTGGTATAGGGGCGATCACAGATACGCAGTATTTT.

V gene TRBV5-4 combines with J gene TRBJ2-2; D is ambiguous. V shed 3 bases and J shed 8 bases, with 8 bases lying between them. This CDR3 is 12 amino acids long. Germline lookup yields CDR1 SGHNT and CDR2 YYREEE (reference sequence). Here the CDR3 DNA reads TGTGCCAGCAGCTGGACCTCAGGGGAGCTGTTTTTT. It specifies CASSWTSGELFF.